The rows below give T cell receptor beta chains drawn from one sample of a study of cytomegalovirus exposure and HLA in healthy donors. Using immunoSEQ multiplex PCR, the repertoire was profiled, and TCRdb retains in-frame clones only, with some absent. The sample shows 150,000 to 200,000 clones, 80% to 90% of them seen only once. Material for sequencing was PBMCs. Receptor source: a woman in her 30s in good health and CMV-seronegative. Both conserved end residues are part of each CDR3. A D gene is named only where the DNA matches it firmly. Some rows have no size entry. The others give once, few or many, or a class for an expanded clone.

D: TRBD2; size: -; J: TRBJ2-7; length: 12; V: TRBV29-1; CDR3: CSVELAAYEQYF; DNA: TGCAGCGTTGAACTAGCGGCCTACGAGCAGTACTTC
D: TRBD2; size: -; J: TRBJ2-3; length: 16; V: TRBV9; CDR3: CASSVVAAGGTDTQYF; DNA: TGTGCCAGCAGCGTAGTCGCGGCGGGGGGCACAGATACGCAGTATTTT
D: -; size: -; J: TRBJ1-1; length: 12; V: TRBV11-2; CDR3: CASSSQGSEAFF; DNA: TGTGCCAGCAGCTCACAGGGATCCGAAGCTTTCTTT
D: TRBD1; size: few; J: TRBJ2-7; length: 15; V: TRBV18; CDR3: CASSWGTGARNEQYF; DNA: TGTGCCAGCTCATGGGGGACAGGGGCGAGGAACGAGCAGTACTTC
D: -; size: -; J: TRBJ1-4; length: 12; V: TRBV30; CDR3: CAWTRGNEKLFF; DNA: TGTGCCTGGACCAGGGGTAATGAAAAACTGTTTTTT
D: TRBD1; size: -; J: TRBJ1-1; length: 15; V: TRBV9; CDR3: CASSVSPRQGGEAFF; DNA: TGTGCCAGCAGCGTCTCCCCTCGACAGGGTGGTGAAGCTTTCTTT
D: -; size: -; J: TRBJ1-5; length: 12; V: TRBV6-1; CDR3: CASSRGAQPQHF; DNA: TGTGCCAGCTCACGGGGAGCTCAGCCCCAGCATTTT
D: -; size: -; J: TRBJ1-1; length: 12; V: TRBV6-5; CDR3: CASSAGNTEAFF; DNA: TGTGCCAGCAGCGCAGGGAACACTGAAGCTTTCTTT
D: -; size: -; J: TRBJ1-2; length: 13; V: TRBV4-2; CDR3: CASSQFRYYGYTF; DNA: TGTGCCAGCAGCCAATTCAGGTACTATGGCTACACCTTC
D: -; size: -; J: TRBJ1-1; length: 11; V: TRBV13; CDR3: CASSFNRVTFF; DNA: TGTGCCAGCAGTTTTAACAGGGTGACTTTCTTT
D: -; size: -; J: TRBJ2-3; length: 16; V: TRBV19; CDR3: CASSIVFGGGTDTQYF; DNA: TGTGCCAGTAGTATAGTTTTCGGTGGGGGGACAGATACGCAGTATTTT
D: TRBD2; size: -; J: TRBJ2-5; length: 15; V: TRBV4-2; CDR3: CASSQGSGGRETQYF; DNA: TGTGCCAGCAGCCAAGGTAGCGGGGGGAGGGAGACCCAGTACTTC
D: -; size: few; J: TRBJ2-1; length: 15; V: TRBV15; CDR3: CATSRGLGDVNEQFF; DNA: TGTGCCACCAGCAGAGGACTAGGGGACGTGAATGAGCAGTTCTTC
D: -; size: -; J: TRBJ1-2; length: 11; V: TRBV19; CDR3: CASSIGDGYTF; DNA: TGTGCCAGTAGTATAGGAGATGGCTACACCTTC
D: TRBD1; size: -; J: TRBJ2-1; length: 12; V: TRBV27; CDR3: CASLNRGHEQFF; DNA: TGTGCCAGCTTAAACAGGGGACATGAGCAGTTCTTC
D: TRBD1; size: -; J: TRBJ1-5; length: 14; V: TRBV7-8; CDR3: CASSIDRGNQPQHF; DNA: TGTGCCAGCAGCATAGACAGGGGCAATCAGCCCCAGCATTTT
D: TRBD2; size: -; J: TRBJ2-3; length: 18; V: TRBV4-3; CDR3: CASSQDRLAGAITDTQYF; DNA: TGCGCCAGCAGCCAAGATCGGCTAGCGGGGGCCATTACAGATACGCAGTATTTT
D: -; size: -; J: TRBJ1-1; length: 14; V: TRBV14; CDR3: CASSPIRVAIEAFF; DNA: TGTGCCAGCAGCCCCATCCGGGTGGCAATTGAAGCTTTCTTT
D: TRBD1; size: once; J: TRBJ1-2; length: 17; V: TRBV7-8; CDR3: CASSLAARGQLIYGYTF; DNA: TGTGCCAGCAGCTTAGCGGCTAGGGGGCAGCTGATTTATGGCTACACCTTC
D: TRBD2; size: -; J: TRBJ2-4; length: 16; V: TRBV6-1; CDR3: CASSAGTSGGVNIQYF; DNA: TGTGCCAGCAGTGCCGGGACTAGCGGGGGGGTAAACATTCAGTACTTC
D: -; size: -; J: TRBJ2-3; length: 12; V: TRBV5-1; CDR3: CASSVGWDTQYF; DNA: TGCGCCAGCAGCGTCGGTTGGGATACGCAGTATTTT
D: -; size: -; J: TRBJ1-2; length: 15; V: TRBV7-2; CDR3: CASSLVAGARYGYTF; DNA: TGTGCCAGCAGCTTAGTCGCAGGGGCGCGCTATGGCTACACCTTC
D: TRBD1; size: -; J: TRBJ1-2; length: 13; V: TRBV28; CDR3: CASRQGTNYGYTF; DNA: TGTGCCAGCAGACAGGGGACGAACTATGGCTACACCTTC
D: TRBD1; size: few; J: TRBJ2-7; length: 13; V: TRBV2; CDR3: CASSTDRDYEQYF; DNA: TGTGCCAGCAGTACAGACAGGGACTACGAGCAGTACTTC
D: TRBD1; size: -; J: TRBJ2-5; length: 13; V: TRBV2; CDR3: CASSGDRQETQYF; DNA: TGTGCCAGCAGTGGGGACAGGCAAGAGACCCAGTACTTC
D: TRBD2; size: -; J: TRBJ2-2; length: 16; V: TRBV18; CDR3: CASSRSWGTRNGELFF; DNA: TGTGCCAGCTCACGGAGCTGGGGGACTAGGAACGGGGAGCTGTTTTTT
D: -; size: few; J: TRBJ2-3; length: 13; V: TRBV5-1; CDR3: CASSLGGTDTQYF; DNA: TGCGCCAGCAGCTTAGGGGGCACAGATACGCAGTATTTT